This T cell receptor (beta chain) was captured by sequencing in a study of T cells in Graves' hyperthyroidism and ophthalmopathy. This clonotype was seen at least ten times. RNA transcripts provided the source from which TCR beta CDR3 regions were amplified. The primer set for the first-round RT-PCR of the TCR CDR3 was HTBI. MiXCR was run by TCRdb on the multiplex PCR reads, yielding one entry per CDR3 protein. The sample has nearly 600,000 distinct CDR3 sequences; over 11% are singletons. Source material: blood. The receptor's source is a woman in her twenties or thirties with Graves' hyperthyroidism that later progressed to Graves' ophthalmopathy.

The CDR3 is CASSSFGEEQYF. DNA for the CDR3: TGTGCCAGCAGTTCATTCGGGGAAGAGCAGTACTTC. The chain joins TRBV27 to TRBJ2-7; a weak D match, TRBD2 (5 bases). The CDR3 totals 12 residues. The germline gives CDR1 MNHEY, CDR2 SMNVEV (reference sequence). Trimming took 4 bases from V and 7 from J, leaving 11 bases between them.